What follows are 26 T cell receptor beta chains derived from one specimen sequenced in a study of graft-versus-host responses after intestinal transplantation. Method: immunoSEQ multiplex PCR; TCRdb's copy keeps in-frame clones and lacks some. The sample has roughly 45,000 clones, about 95% seen once; the top ten hold roughly 1.5%. This specimen consisted of PBMCs, obtained about 11 months after intestinal transplant. The source is a human patient who received an intestinal transplant, so some T cells may come from the graft donor.

The chain links TRBV27 to TRBJ2-7; a weak D match, TRBD2 (6 bases). Germline lookup yields CDR1 MNHEY and CDR2 SMNVEV (reference sequence). V was pared by 7 bases and J by 4 bases, with 14 bases between. The CDR3 covers 13 residues. The CDR3 here is CASTGLPGYEQYF. Written as DNA, the CDR3 is TGTGCCAGCACGGGACTTCCAGGGTACGAGCAGTACTTC.

The chain combines TRBV9 with TRBJ2-7; unclear D gene. The CDR3 is 14 amino acids. Germline V gene sequence: CDR1 SGDLS, CDR2 YYNGEE. Trimming took 0 bases from V and 0 from J, leaving 7 bases between them. The CDR3 sequence is CASSVAQHSYEQYF. The CDR3 DNA follows: TGTGCCAGCAGCGTAGCACAGCACTCCTACGAGCAGTACTTC.

The CDR3 DNA reads as TGTGCCAGCAGCCCGGGACTAGCGGGGACGTTCCGAAAAAACATTCAGTACTTC. Translation: CASSPGLAGTFRKNIQYF. This rearrangement joins TRBV2 to TRBJ2-4; 13 bases match TRBD2. Germline CDR1 is SNHLY and CDR2 is FYNNEI. CDR3 size: 18 residues. With 6 bases clipped from V and 4 bases from J, the junction kept 12 bases outside the gene matches.

The J gene is TRBJ2-5, the V gene TRBV5-5; D might be TRBD1 (6 bases). The germline V and J ends were trimmed by 3 bases and 5 bases, with 17 bases remaining between them. The CDR3 has 15 residues. Germline V lookup: CDR1 SGHKS, CDR2 YYEKEE (reference sequence). CDR3 residues: CASSSPLQGWETQYF. The DNA of the CDR3 is TGTGCCAGCAGCTCACCCTTACAGGGTTGGGAGACCCAGTACTTC.

The chain couples TRBV11-2 to TRBJ2-3; TRBD2 matches 10 bases. Trimming took 5 bases from V and 2 from J; bases not matched to a gene: 7. Per germline, CDR1 SGHAT and CDR2 FQNNGV. The length of the CDR3 is 16 residues. This CDR3 reads CASSPSSGRITDTQYF. In nucleotides, the CDR3 is TGTGCCAGCAGCCCCTCTAGCGGGAGAATCACAGATACGCAGTATTTT.

This chain uses TRBV5-1 with TRBJ2-3; tentative D call: TRBD2 (6 bases). From germline, CDR1 is SGHRS and CDR2 YFSETQ. The CDR3 runs to 15 residues. The V and J ends lost 1 base and 2 bases respectively, with 11 bases between them. In DNA, the CDR3 is TGCGCCAGCAGCTTGATGGCGGGGCACACAGATACGCAGTATTTT. Its translation: CASSLMAGHTDTQYF. Combining the CDR3 with reference TRBV5-1 and TRBJ2-3 gives the whole variable domain KAGVTQTPRYLIKTRGQQVTLSCSPISGHRSVSWYQQTPGQGLQFLFEYFSETQRNKGNFPGRFSGRQFSNSRSEMNVSTLELGDSALYLCASSLMAGHTDTQYFGPGTRLTVL.

The chain is built from TRBV6-5 and TRBJ2-2, with no clear D. With 6 bases removed from V and 6 bases from J, the gap between germline ends came to 5 bases. The CDR3 loop spans 11 amino acids. Germline V gene sequence: CDR1 MNHEY, CDR2 SVGAGI. The DNA of the CDR3 is TGTGCCAGCAGCCGTCCCGGGGAGCTGTTTTTT. Its protein is CASSRPGELFF.

The chain uses TRBV7-3 and TRBJ1-6; unclear D gene. V shed 3 bases and J shed 7 bases, with 7 bases lying between them. Germline CDR1 reads SGHTA; CDR2 reads FQGTGA. The CDR3 consists of 13 residues. The CDR3 sequence: CASSFGPNSPLHF. In nucleotides, the CDR3 is TGTGCCAGCAGCTTCGGGCCGAATTCACCCCTCCACTTT.

Notes on this clone: At one end, the junction sequence differs from germline, possibly due to a read error. This sequence joins TRBV7-9 and TRBJ1-1; D unclear. Germline V gene lookup returns CDR1 SEHNR and CDR2 FQNEAQ (reference sequence). This CDR3 contains 13 residues. CDR3 loop: CASSSMGNAEAFF. As DNA, the CDR3 is TGTGCCAGCAGCTCCATGGGGAACGCTGAAGCTTTCTTT.

V is TRBV9 and J is TRBJ2-5, with a weak D call TRBD2 (7 bases). Trimming stripped 4 bases from V and 4 bases from J, with 17 bases between. This CDR3 contains 15 residues. Germline assignment: CDR1 SGDLS and CDR2 YYNGEE. The CDR3 sequence is CASSSRTGRGETQYF. In nucleotides, the CDR3 is TGTGCCAGCAGCTCCCGAACAGGGAGGGGAGAGACCCAGTACTTC.

The chain combines TRBV4-1 with TRBJ2-3; 9 nucleotides match TRBD2. The CDR3 loop spans 17 amino acids. The V gene's germline CDR1 is MGHRA and CDR2 YSYEKL. J was trimmed by 1 base and V by 3 bases; bases with no gene match: 8. CDR3 amino acids: CASSHARGGGGTDTQYF. Written as DNA, the CDR3 is TGCGCCAGCAGCCATGCCAGGGGCGGGGGGGGCACAGATACGCAGTATTTT.

The table lists this clone with a few counts. The gene calls are TRBV9 and TRBJ2-3; 7 bases are a match to TRBD2. The CDR3 is made up of 17 amino acids. CDR1 and CDR2 (germline): SGDLS, YYNGEE. The J segment lost 2 bases and the V segment lost 4 bases, leaving 13 bases of the junction unmatched. The CDR3 protein is CASSYVGGGGDTDTQYF. DNA of the CDR3: TGTGCCAGCAGCTACGTAGGTGGGGGAGGGGACACAGATACGCAGTATTTT.

The chain carries TRBV19 and TRBJ2-1, with unresolved D. The length of the CDR3 is 14 residues. Trimming pared 3 bases from V and 0 bases from J, leaving 6 bases between. Germline CDR1 LNHDA, CDR2 SQIVND (reference sequence). The CDR3 DNA is TGTGCCAGTAGTATCTGGGACTCCTACAATGAGCAGTTCTTC. It encodes CASSIWDSYNEQFF.

V gene TRBV27 combines with J gene TRBJ2-4; 7 bases are shared with TRBD1. V lost 2 bases and J lost 6; bases outside the gene matches: 10. The germline V gene encodes CDR1 MNHEY and CDR2 SMNVEV (reference sequence). The CDR3 is 16 amino acids. In nucleotides, the CDR3 is TGTGCCAGCAGTTTAGGGACAGCTTACGACGGAAACATTCAGTACTTC. This encodes CASSLGTAYDGNIQYF.

The chain couples TRBV15 to TRBJ2-1; D ambiguous. V was clipped by 5 bases and J by 0 bases, with 11 bases between them. Per the germline V gene, CDR1 is LNHNV and CDR2 is YYDKDF (reference sequence). This CDR3 contains 15 residues. Written as DNA, the CDR3 is TGTGCCACCAGCCGGCGGTGGAGCTCCTACAATGAGCAGTTCTTC. This encodes CATSRRWSSYNEQFF. The whole variable domain, remainder taken from reference TRBV15 and TRBJ2-1, is DAMVIQNPRYQVTQFGKPVTLSCSQTLNHNVMYWYQQKSSQAPKLLFHYYDKDFNNEADTPDNFQSRRPNTSFCFLDIRSPGLGDTAMYLCATSRRWSSYNEQFFGPGTRLTVL.

This clone has a single count. The CDR3 DNA reads as TGTGCCAGCAGCCTCGGGGGGTTTCTGACCACAGATACGCAGTATTTT. Translated, it gives CASSLGGFLTTDTQYF. The J gene is TRBJ2-3, the V gene TRBV21-1; the table's TRBD2 call for D was not verified on the DNA. TRBV21-1 is a listed pseudogene. The CDR3 length is 16 residues.

The chain has TRBV27 and TRBJ2-7; the match to TRBD2 covers 8 bases. V dropped 0 bases and J dropped 4; count of bases not matched to a gene: 8. This CDR3 has 16 amino acids. The germline CDR1 and CDR2 sequences are MNHEY and SMNVEV (reference sequence). CDR3 bases: TGTGCCAGCAGTTTATCGAGGCGGGGGGCAGGATACGAGCAGTACTTC. It codes for CASSLSRRGAGYEQYF.

The V gene is TRBV4-1, the J gene TRBJ2-5; D possibly corresponds to TRBD2 (6 bases). The J call is uncertain, as TRBJ2-7 better fits the DNA end. Germline lookup yields CDR1 MGHRA and CDR2 YSYEKL. The length of the CDR3 is 14 residues. The CDR3 nucleotides are TGCGCCAGCCGGGACTTTTTAACCTCCTACGAGCAGTACTTC. Translation: CASRDFLTSYEQYF.

The chain is built from TRBV7-3 and TRBJ1-1; a weak D match, TRBD1 (6 bases). Trimming removed 6 bases at V and 2 bases at J, with 10 bases between. The germline gives CDR1 SGHTA, CDR2 FQGTGA. This CDR3 is built from 13 residues. CDR3 nucleotide sequence: TGTGCCAGCAGTAGACAGGCCAACACTGAAGCTTTCTTT. This gives the protein CASSRQANTEAFF.

V is TRBV9 and J is TRBJ2-5, with 8 bases identical to TRBD2. Trimming took 0 bases from V and 5 from J; bases not matched to a gene: 12. The CDR3 is 17 amino acids. Germline CDR1 reads SGDLS; CDR2 reads YYNGEE. CDR3 coding DNA: TGTGCCAGCAGCGTAGTCAGCTGGGGGACTAGAGGGGAGACCCAGTACTTC. It specifies CASSVVSWGTRGETQYF.

Here the CDR3 DNA reads TGTGCCAGCAGTGGGACACTTTATTCACCCCTCCACTTT. Translation gives CASSGTLYSPLHF. This chain joins TRBV2 and TRBJ1-6; perhaps TRBD1 as D (5 bases). The V and J ends lost 4 bases and 8 bases respectively, with 9 bases between them. The CDR3 sequence is 13 residues long. The germline V gene has CDR1 SNHLY and CDR2 FYNNEI.

The chain joins TRBV4-2 to TRBJ1-1, with D possibly TRBD1 on 5 matching bases. Germline V gene data show CDR1 as LGHNA and CDR2 as YNFKEQ. Trimming pared 1 base from V and 6 bases from J, leaving 12 bases between. This CDR3 region has 14 residues. CDR3: CASSQVPGTAEAFF. CDR3 nucleotides: TGTGCCAGCAGCCAAGTGCCTGGGACGGCTGAAGCTTTCTTT.

The chain combines TRBV7-6 with TRBJ2-5; D call uncertain. Trimming removed 3 bases from V and 5 bases from J, with 7 bases in between. This CDR3 contains 12 residues. Germline values: CDR1 SGHVS, CDR2 FNYEAQ. This CDR3 reads CASSFLLETQYF. The CDR3 region has the DNA TGTGCCAGCAGCTTCTTGTTGGAGACCCAGTACTTC.

This sequence joins TRBV2 and TRBJ1-5; D gene unclear. Germline CDR1 reads SNHLY; CDR2 reads FYNNEI. Deletions cut 2 bases from V and 2 bases from J, with 4 bases between. This CDR3 comprises 13 residues. This CDR3 is CASSERGNQPQHF. DNA of the CDR3: TGTGCCAGCAGTGAAAGGGGCAATCAGCCCCAGCATTTT.

The chain combines TRBV12-5 with TRBJ2-1; TRBD1 is a possible D gene (5 bases). The V and J ends lost 0 bases and 0 bases respectively, with 15 bases between them. CDR1 and CDR2 from the germline V gene are LGHNT and FRNRAP. The CDR3 has 18 amino acids. CDR3: CASGLVSGHQGSYNEQFF. CDR3 coding DNA: TGTGCTAGTGGTTTGGTGTCCGGACACCAGGGCTCCTACAATGAGCAGTTCTTC.

The chain joins TRBV6-5 to TRBJ2-5, with D maybe TRBD1 (5 bases). Near its end, the DNA agrees better with TRBJ2-7, so the J call may be wrong. This CDR3 region has 15 residues. In germline, CDR1 is MNHEY, CDR2 SVGAGI. CDR3: CASSYSSAGTYEQYF. The CDR3 DNA reads TGTGCCAGCAGTTACTCGAGTGCAGGGACCTACGAGCAGTACTTC.